Listed below are T cell receptor beta chains from one sample, sequenced in a study of blood T cell repertoires in COVID-19. TCRdb keeps only in-frame clones here, not all; method: immunoSEQ multiplex PCR. The table lists under 200,000 clones, roughly 80% of them singletons. Source material: peripheral blood. The receptors here all came from a man aged 55 to 70 with acute or convalescent COVID-19. CDR3s include the opening cysteine and the closing phenylalanine or tryptophan. D genes are given only for firm matches.

NA	TRBV6-5	TRBJ1-2	CASTLLDGYTF
NA	TRBV5-5	TRBJ1-2	CASSMGPFNYGYTF
NA	TRBV2	TRBJ1-1	CASRQGSITEAFF
TRBD1	TRBV6-5	TRBJ1-4	CASSSDDRVPNEKLFF
NA	TRBV5-1	TRBJ1-1	CASSLASGNTEAFF
NA	TRBV12-3/TRBV12-4	TRBJ2-2	CASSLGAGELFF
NA	TRBV6-2/TRBV6-3	TRBJ1-1	CASSYSQDNTEAFF
NA	TRBV2	TRBJ1-2	CASSPAGASYGYTF
NA	TRBV4-1	TRBJ1-2	CASSRMQGAFNYGYTF
NA	TRBV25-1	TRBJ2-2	CASSTAGKNTGELFF
NA	TRBV11-2	TRBJ1-1	CASSEDRNTEAFF
NA	TRBV7-3	TRBJ1-1	CASSLNSGDTEAFF
NA	TRBV19	TRBJ2-7	CASSIDLGGYEQYF
TRBD1	TRBV11-2	TRBJ1-4	CASSLGQGARVDEKLFF
NA	TRBV29-1	TRBJ1-3	CSVEVLGSGNTIYF
TRBD1	TRBV5-1	TRBJ2-5	CASSWTGGLETQYF
NA	TRBV6-2/TRBV6-3	TRBJ1-5	CASSRTGRPQHF
NA	TRBV9	TRBJ2-1	CASSVDAGTKDEQFF
TRBD2	TRBV29-1	TRBJ2-7	CSVEVGSGGLYEQYF
NA	TRBV9	TRBJ1-5	CASSVDGGVGSQPQHF
NA	TRBV6-2/TRBV6-3	TRBJ1-2	CASSRTPNYGYTF
NA	TRBV6-2/TRBV6-3	TRBJ1-2	CASSGQTAGYTF
NA	TRBV24-1	TRBJ1-2	CATSDPAAGDLSGYTF
TRBD1	TRBV7-9	TRBJ2-7	CASSPWDRSLSWEQYF
NA	TRBV11-3	TRBJ1-5	CASRLRIIPGSNQPQHF
NA	TRBV7-8	TRBJ1-5	CASSLPPIREAGQPQHF
NA	TRBV3-1/TRBV3-2	TRBJ1-1	CASSQFAGIEAEAFF
NA	TRBV7-9	TRBJ2-5	CASSSRASQETQYF
NA	TRBV6-5	TRBJ1-4	CASSYDGQELFF
NA	TRBV6-1	TRBJ2-7	CASSDRGHEQYF
NA	TRBV5-5	TRBJ1-5	CASSLASDTYNQPQHF
NA	TRBV7-2	TRBJ1-2	CASSLESLRDYGYTF
NA	TRBV4-2	TRBJ1-4	CASSQEAGRDEKLFF
NA	TRBV7-2	TRBJ1-2	CASSPRQAINYGYTF
TRBD2	TRBV7-3	TRBJ2-3	CASSLLAADTQYF
TRBD1	TRBV6-5	TRBJ1-2	CASSPGQRYYGYTF
TRBD1	TRBV4-1	TRBJ1-5	CASSQGNRGSNQPQHF
NA	TRBV6-5	TRBJ1-1	CASSYIQGEAFF
TRBD2	TRBV7-3	TRBJ2-1	CASSSTSGASSYNEQFF
NA	TRBV30	TRBJ1-3	CALRGNAGNTIYF
TRBD1	TRBV30	TRBJ1-1	CAWSPGDRESTEAFF
TRBD2	TRBV24-1	TRBJ2-3	CATSGLSPYGGSTDTQYF
TRBD2	TRBV5-4	TRBJ2-5	CASSSTSERETQYF
TRBD1	TRBV7-9	TRBJ1-1	CASSLEGAVNTEAFF
TRBD1	TRBV19	TRBJ1-5	CASSIVSGGFQPQHF
TRBD1	TRBV5-6	TRBJ1-2	CASSFRGGGRGYTF
TRBD1	TRBV14	TRBJ2-3	CASSPWTGGSTDTQYF
NA	TRBV29-1	TRBJ2-1	CSVEDPGTYNEQFF
NA	TRBV7-2	TRBJ1-5	CASSPTNTGFEPQHF